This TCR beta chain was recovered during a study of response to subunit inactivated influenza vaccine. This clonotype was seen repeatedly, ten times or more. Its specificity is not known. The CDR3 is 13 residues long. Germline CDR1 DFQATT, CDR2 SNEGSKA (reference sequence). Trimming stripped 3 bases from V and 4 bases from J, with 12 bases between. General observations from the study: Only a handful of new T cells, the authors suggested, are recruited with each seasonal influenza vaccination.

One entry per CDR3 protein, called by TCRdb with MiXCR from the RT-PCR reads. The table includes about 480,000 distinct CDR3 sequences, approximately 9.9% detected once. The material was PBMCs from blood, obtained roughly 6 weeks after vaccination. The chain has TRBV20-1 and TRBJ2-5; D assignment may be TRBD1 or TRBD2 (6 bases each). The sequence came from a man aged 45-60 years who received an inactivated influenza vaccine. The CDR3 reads CSASPGGGETQYF. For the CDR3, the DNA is TGCAGTGCTAGCCCTGGAGGGGGAGAGACCCAGTACTTC.